This T cell receptor (beta chain) was captured by sequencing in a study of CXCR3-negative and CXCR3-positive naive CD8 T cells. Study-level findings and limits: Naive subsets displayed similar surface CD5, and TCR strength was inferred from TRB CDR3 properties.

TRB cDNA was prepared as libraries by UMI-labeled 5' RACE. Reprocessing the 5' RACE reads, TCRdb reports a single entry for every CDR3 protein and omits DNA. This sample's table has about 53,000 distinct CDR3 sequences. Investigators sorted each CD8+ T cell subset in triplicate, taking hundreds of thousands of cells each time. Within the CD8+ T cell compartment, naive cells were CD45RO-CCR7+CD27+CD95-. As to this clonotype: What it recognizes is unknown.

This receptor was taken from a human donor in good health. Some clones in this sample may be carry-over from other donors' samples. The sequencing sample was made of naive CXCR3- CD8+ T cells from blood. The subset is: CD45RO-CCR7+CD27+CD95- naive CD8+ T cells lacking CXCR3 (TNR3-).

CDR3: CASSSTVGRNTGELFF. V is TRBV12-3 or TRBV12-4 and J is TRBJ2-2. The CDR3 is 16 amino acids.